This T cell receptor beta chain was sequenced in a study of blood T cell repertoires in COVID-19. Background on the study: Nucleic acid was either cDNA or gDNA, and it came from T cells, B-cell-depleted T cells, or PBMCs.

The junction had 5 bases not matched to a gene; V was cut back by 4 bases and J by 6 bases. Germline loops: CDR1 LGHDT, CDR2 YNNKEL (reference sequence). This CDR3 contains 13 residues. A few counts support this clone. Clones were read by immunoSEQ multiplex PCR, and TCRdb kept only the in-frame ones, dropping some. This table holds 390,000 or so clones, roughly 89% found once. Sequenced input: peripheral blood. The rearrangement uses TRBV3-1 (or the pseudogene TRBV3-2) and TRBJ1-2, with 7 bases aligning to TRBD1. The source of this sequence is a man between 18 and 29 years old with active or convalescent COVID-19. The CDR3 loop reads CASSRLGGDGYTF. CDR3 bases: TGTGCCAGCAGCCGTTTAGGGGGCGATGGCTACACCTTC.